The text below deals with one T cell receptor (beta chain). 60 Vbeta and 13 Jbeta primers were used in PCR. The method was immunoSEQ multiplex PCR; TCRdb's version includes in-frame clones alone and lacks a portion of them. The sample consists of about 160,000 clones, 80% to 90% of them appearing once. The CDR3 extends over 14 amino acids. Trimming removed 3 bases from V and 10 bases from J; junction bases left unmatched: 8. CDR1 and CDR2 from the germline V gene are LGHNT and FRNRAP. These data belong to a study of cytomegalovirus exposure and HLA in healthy donors. The sequenced sample was PBMCs. The V and J genes are TRBV12-5 and TRBJ1-4, with 7 bases that match TRBD1. This receptor was identified in a woman under 30 in good health and CMV-seronegative. In DNA, the CDR3 is TGTGCTAGTGGTTTTGGGACAGAGCCGCCAAAACTGTTTTTT. Amino acid sequence: CASGFGTEPPKLFF.